These T cell receptor beta chains were read from a single sample in a study of T cell repertoires in cytomegalovirus infection. MiXCR was run by TCRdb on the reads, yielding one entry per CDR3 protein. The repertoire holds about 180,000 distinct CDR3 sequences, with roughly 14% as singletons. Sequencing was done on a sample of PBMCs. These receptors came from a human donor in good health (CMV status not recorded). Some clones in this sample may be carry-over from other donors' samples. CDR3s include the opening cysteine and the closing phenylalanine or tryptophan. D genes are given only for firm matches. Size is omitted from some rows. Given values are once, few, many or a class for expanded clones.

v_gene: TRBV25-1
len: 11
abundance: few
d_gene: -
j_gene: TRBJ1-5
CDR3aa: CASSEGEQRHF
CDR3nt: TGTGCCAGCAGTGAAGGTGAACAAAGGCATTTT

v_gene: TRBV20-1
len: 12
abundance: -
d_gene: -
j_gene: TRBJ1-1
CDR3aa: CSASKDGVKAFF
CDR3nt: TGCAGTGCTAGTAAGGATGGGGTAAAAGCTTTCTTT

v_gene: TRBV7-8
len: 16
abundance: few
d_gene: TRBD2
j_gene: TRBJ2-3
CDR3aa: CASSFDARGRADTQYF
CDR3nt: TGTGCCAGCAGCTTCGACGCGCGGGGGAGGGCAGATACGCAGTATTTT

v_gene: TRBV7-9
len: 15
abundance: many
d_gene: -
j_gene: TRBJ1-1
CDR3aa: CASSSQQALNTEAFF
CDR3nt: TGTGCCAGCAGCTCGCAACAGGCCCTGAACACTGAAGCTTTCTTT

v_gene: TRBV7-2
len: 18
abundance: many
d_gene: TRBD2
j_gene: TRBJ2-1
CDR3aa: CASTPSPASGRRGNEQFF
CDR3nt: TGTGCCAGCACCCCTAGTCCGGCTAGCGGAAGACGGGGGAATGAGCAGTTCTTC

v_gene: TRBV7-8
len: 15
abundance: many
d_gene: TRBD1
j_gene: TRBJ1-5
CDR3aa: CASSSGTGPNQPQHF
CDR3nt: TGTGCCAGCAGCAGCGGGACAGGCCCCAATCAGCCCCAGCATTTT

v_gene: TRBV20-1
len: 14
abundance: -
d_gene: -
j_gene: TRBJ1-2
CDR3aa: CSALPPTLNYGYTF
CDR3nt: TGCAGTGCCCTCCCCCCGACACTGAACTATGGCTACACCTTC

v_gene: TRBV6-1
len: 14
abundance: few
d_gene: -
j_gene: TRBJ2-7
CDR3aa: CASSELSASYEQYF
CDR3nt: TGTGCCAGCAGTGAATTGTCAGCCTCCTACGAGCAGTACTTC

v_gene: TRBV6-2/TRBV6-3
len: 12
abundance: many
d_gene: -
j_gene: TRBJ2-5
CDR3aa: CASSYPQETQYF
CDR3nt: TGTGCCAGCAGTTACCCCCAAGAGACCCAGTACTTC

v_gene: TRBV5-1
len: 16
abundance: -
d_gene: -
j_gene: TRBJ2-3
CDR3aa: CASSTGRGSLTDTQYF
CDR3nt: TGCGCCAGCAGCACTGGGCGGGGTTCCCTCACAGATACGCAGTATTTT

v_gene: TRBV11-2
len: 14
abundance: many
d_gene: -
j_gene: TRBJ1-1
CDR3aa: CASSLDLGGLRAFF
CDR3nt: TGTGCCAGCAGCTTAGACTTGGGGGGACTGAGGGCTTTCTTT

v_gene: TRBV29-1
len: 14
abundance: once
d_gene: -
j_gene: TRBJ2-3
CDR3aa: CSVELVRGADTQYF
CDR3nt: TGCAGCGTTGAATTGGTCAGGGGCGCAGATACGCAGTATTTT

v_gene: TRBV28
len: 15
abundance: -
d_gene: -
j_gene: TRBJ2-7
CDR3aa: CASSPARVSSYEQYF
CDR3nt: TGTGCCAGCAGCCCCGCAAGGGTGAGCTCCTACGAGCAGTACTTC

v_gene: TRBV5-1
len: 13
abundance: many
d_gene: -
j_gene: TRBJ1-1
CDR3aa: CASNGPSYTEAFF
CDR3nt: TGCGCCAGCAATGGACCCTCGTACACTGAAGCTTTCTTT

v_gene: TRBV29-1
len: 14
abundance: -
d_gene: -
j_gene: TRBJ1-5
CDR3aa: CSVGTGPGDQPQHF
CDR3nt: TGCAGCGTCGGAACAGGGCCTGGGGATCAGCCCCAGCATTTT

v_gene: TRBV6-2/TRBV6-3
len: 14
abundance: once
d_gene: -
j_gene: TRBJ2-7
CDR3aa: CASSYTAGSHEPYF
CDR3nt: TGTGCCAGCAGTTACACGGCAGGGAGTCACGAGCCGTACTTC

v_gene: TRBV11-2
len: 15
abundance: few
d_gene: TRBD1
j_gene: TRBJ2-7
CDR3aa: CASSPTTGTAYEQYF
CDR3nt: TGTGCCAGCAGTCCAACCACCGGGACAGCCTACGAGCAGTACTTC

v_gene: TRBV6-2/TRBV6-3
len: 14
abundance: many
d_gene: TRBD2
j_gene: TRBJ2-1
CDR3aa: CASTGGLPYNEQFF
CDR3nt: TGTGCCAGCACCGGGGGGTTACCCTACAATGAGCAGTTCTTC

v_gene: TRBV6-2/TRBV6-3
len: 11
abundance: many
d_gene: -
j_gene: TRBJ1-1
CDR3aa: CASSYPQEAFF
CDR3nt: TGTGCCAGCAGTTATCCCCAGGAAGCTTTCTTT

v_gene: TRBV19
len: 17
abundance: many
d_gene: TRBD2
j_gene: TRBJ2-1
CDR3aa: CASSRASGRGGYNEQFF
CDR3nt: TGTGCCAGTAGTAGGGCTAGCGGGAGAGGTGGCTACAATGAGCAGTTCTTC

v_gene: TRBV28
len: 15
abundance: -
d_gene: TRBD2
j_gene: TRBJ2-3
CDR3aa: CASSYAGGPTDTQYF
CDR3nt: TGTGCCAGCAGTTATGCGGGAGGGCCCACAGATACGCAGTATTTT

v_gene: TRBV28
len: 14
abundance: few
d_gene: -
j_gene: TRBJ2-6
CDR3aa: CASSLRSGANVLTF
CDR3nt: TGTGCCAGCAGTCTGCGTTCGGGGGCCAACGTCCTGACTTTC

v_gene: TRBV20-1
len: 11
abundance: -
d_gene: -
j_gene: TRBJ2-7
CDR3aa: CSASAVNEQYF
CDR3nt: TGCAGTGCCTCGGCCGTGAACGAGCAGTACTTC

v_gene: TRBV19
len: 14
abundance: -
d_gene: TRBD2
j_gene: TRBJ2-7
CDR3aa: CASSRAGGTYEQYF
CDR3nt: TGTGCCAGTAGTCGAGCGGGGGGGACCTACGAGCAGTACTTC

v_gene: TRBV7-2
len: 14
abundance: many
d_gene: -
j_gene: TRBJ1-2
CDR3aa: CASSSNRGALGYTF
CDR3nt: TGTGCCAGCAGCTCAAATAGGGGGGCCCTCGGCTACACCTTC

v_gene: TRBV11-2
len: 15
abundance: -
d_gene: TRBD2
j_gene: TRBJ2-2
CDR3aa: CASSLTSGGVEELFF
CDR3nt: TGTGCCAGCAGCTTGACTAGCGGGGGCGTCGAGGAGCTGTTTTTT

v_gene: TRBV7-3
len: 13
abundance: many
d_gene: -
j_gene: TRBJ1-5
CDR3aa: CASSLGRDQPQHF
CDR3nt: TGTGCCAGCAGCTTAGGAAGGGATCAGCCCCAGCATTTT

v_gene: TRBV20-1
len: 14
abundance: few
d_gene: TRBD1
j_gene: TRBJ2-5
CDR3aa: CSATGDRVGETQYF
CDR3nt: TGCAGTGCTACAGGGGACAGGGTGGGAGAGACCCAGTACTTC

v_gene: TRBV6-2/TRBV6-3
len: 15
abundance: -
d_gene: -
j_gene: TRBJ1-5
CDR3aa: CASSYQADSNQPQHF
CDR3nt: TGTGCCAGCAGTTACCAAGCGGACAGCAATCAGCCCCAGCATTTT

v_gene: TRBV14
len: 19
abundance: few
d_gene: TRBD2
j_gene: TRBJ2-6
CDR3aa: CASSLSRGGDHSGANVLTF
CDR3nt: TGTGCCAGCAGCCTCTCGCGGGGAGGGGACCACTCTGGGGCCAACGTCCTGACTTTC

v_gene: TRBV29-1
len: 16
abundance: -
d_gene: TRBD2
j_gene: TRBJ2-7
CDR3aa: CSVARRSGISSYEQYF
CDR3nt: TGCAGCGTAGCCCGTCGTAGCGGGATCTCCTCCTACGAGCAGTACTTC

v_gene: TRBV6-1
len: 16
abundance: many
d_gene: -
j_gene: TRBJ2-3
CDR3aa: CASSYIGRGITDTQYF
CDR3nt: TGTGCCAGCAGTTACATCGGCAGGGGCATCACAGATACGCAGTATTTT

v_gene: TRBV7-2
len: 15
abundance: many
d_gene: -
j_gene: TRBJ2-2
CDR3aa: CASSLARGGTGELFF
CDR3nt: TGTGCCAGCAGCCTCGCCAGGGGGGGCACCGGGGAGCTGTTTTTT

v_gene: TRBV14
len: 13
abundance: -
d_gene: TRBD1
j_gene: TRBJ1-1
CDR3aa: CASSRRQGTEAFF
CDR3nt: TGTGCCAGCAGCCGAAGACAGGGGACTGAAGCTTTCTTT

v_gene: TRBV7-6
len: 13
abundance: -
d_gene: TRBD2
j_gene: TRBJ2-5
CDR3aa: CASSSSGAETQYF
CDR3nt: TGTGCCAGCAGCTCAAGCGGGGCCGAGACCCAGTACTTC

v_gene: TRBV5-6
len: 14
abundance: many
d_gene: TRBD1
j_gene: TRBJ1-2
CDR3aa: CASSTFGQDYGYTF
CDR3nt: TGTGCCAGCAGCACCTTTGGACAGGACTATGGCTACACCTTC

v_gene: TRBV7-7
len: 16
abundance: many
d_gene: -
j_gene: TRBJ2-1
CDR3aa: CASSLTSGALYNEQFF
CDR3nt: TGTGCTAGCAGCTTAACCTCGGGGGCCCTTTACAATGAGCAGTTCTTC

v_gene: TRBV7-6
len: 12
abundance: medium-sized
d_gene: -
j_gene: TRBJ2-1
CDR3aa: CASSLGRNEQFF
CDR3nt: TGTGCCAGCAGCTTAGGACGAAATGAGCAGTTCTTC

v_gene: TRBV7-2
len: 13
abundance: many
d_gene: -
j_gene: TRBJ2-3
CDR3aa: CASSLGEVDTQYF
CDR3nt: TGTGCCAGCAGCTTAGGGGAAGTAGATACGCAGTATTTT

v_gene: TRBV2
len: 14
abundance: -
d_gene: TRBD1
j_gene: TRBJ1-2
CDR3aa: CASTFDRGENGYTF
CDR3nt: TGTGCCAGCACCTTTGACAGGGGGGAAAATGGCTACACCTTC

v_gene: TRBV7-2
len: 14
abundance: many
d_gene: -
j_gene: TRBJ2-6
CDR3aa: CASSLFSGANVLTF
CDR3nt: TGTGCCAGCAGCCTCTTCTCTGGGGCCAACGTCCTGACTTTC

v_gene: TRBV6-6
len: 12
abundance: -
d_gene: -
j_gene: TRBJ2-5
CDR3aa: CASSYSTETQYF
CDR3nt: TGTGCCAGCAGTTACTCTACAGAGACCCAGTACTTC

v_gene: TRBV5-1
len: 13
abundance: many
d_gene: -
j_gene: TRBJ2-5
CDR3aa: CASSSGAWETQYF
CDR3nt: TGCGCCAGCAGCTCGGGTGCCTGGGAGACCCAGTACTTC

v_gene: TRBV29-1
len: 14
abundance: many
d_gene: -
j_gene: TRBJ1-1
CDR3aa: CSVEEWALNTEAFF
CDR3nt: TGCAGCGTTGAAGAGTGGGCGCTAAACACTGAAGCTTTCTTT

v_gene: TRBV28
len: 16
abundance: -
d_gene: TRBD2
j_gene: TRBJ2-3
CDR3aa: CAISPGGLPTPDTQYF
CDR3nt: TGTGCCATCTCGCCGGGAGGCCTCCCTACCCCAGATACGCAGTATTTT

v_gene: TRBV6-6
len: 16
abundance: -
d_gene: TRBD2
j_gene: TRBJ2-1
CDR3aa: CASSYSLAGDRNEQFF
CDR3nt: TGTGCCAGCAGTTACTCGCTAGCGGGAGACAGAAATGAGCAGTTCTTC

v_gene: TRBV25-1
len: 14
abundance: many
d_gene: -
j_gene: TRBJ1-3
CDR3aa: CASSGGFGGNTIYF
CDR3nt: TGTGCCAGCAGTGGGGGGTTTGGTGGAAACACCATATATTTT

v_gene: TRBV5-4
len: 14
abundance: -
d_gene: -
j_gene: TRBJ2-3
CDR3aa: CASSLDHRKDTQYF
CDR3nt: TGTGCCAGCAGCTTGGACCACAGAAAAGATACGCAGTATTTT

v_gene: TRBV5-5
len: 14
abundance: few
d_gene: TRBD2
j_gene: TRBJ2-3
CDR3aa: CASRLREVTDTQYF
CDR3nt: TGTGCCAGCCGCTTGCGGGAGGTCACAGATACGCAGTATTTT

v_gene: TRBV9
len: 13
abundance: -
d_gene: -
j_gene: TRBJ2-4
CDR3aa: CASSVGAGNIQYF
CDR3nt: TGTGCCAGCAGCGTAGGGGCAGGGAACATTCAGTACTTC

v_gene: TRBV7-2
len: 15
abundance: many
d_gene: TRBD1
j_gene: TRBJ1-4
CDR3aa: CASSADRATNEKLFF
CDR3nt: TGTGCCAGCAGCGCGGACAGGGCCACTAATGAAAAACTGTTTTTT

v_gene: TRBV28
len: 13
abundance: many
d_gene: -
j_gene: TRBJ1-1
CDR3aa: CASSFRLYTEAFF
CDR3nt: TGTGCCAGCAGTTTTAGGTTATACACTGAAGCTTTCTTT

v_gene: TRBV6-2/TRBV6-3
len: 13
abundance: -
d_gene: -
j_gene: TRBJ1-1
CDR3aa: CASRDVSPDQAFF
CDR3nt: TGTGCCAGCAGAGACGTAAGCCCCGACCAGGCTTTCTTT

v_gene: TRBV7-3
len: 15
abundance: many
d_gene: TRBD1
j_gene: TRBJ2-1
CDR3aa: CASSLNRGPHNEQFF
CDR3nt: TGTGCCAGCAGCTTAAACAGGGGCCCACACAATGAGCAGTTCTTC

v_gene: TRBV6-6
len: 12
abundance: few
d_gene: -
j_gene: TRBJ2-5
CDR3aa: CASSYSFETQYF
CDR3nt: TGTGCCAGCAGTTACTCATTCGAGACCCAGTACTTC